This entry describes one T cell receptor (beta chain). The sample originates from a study of Ad26.COV2.S vaccination and SARS-CoV-2 variants. The assay was immunoSEQ multiplex PCR, and TCRdb's table has in-frame clones only and misses some. The sample contains around 270,000 clones, approximately 90% of which appear only once. Treatment noted: roughly 18 received Ad26.COV2.S at low or high dose, single or two shots; 5 received placebo; per-sample allocation not given. Collection of samples fell on day 63 after the first vaccine or placebo injection. Boston supplied an adult donor aged 18-55 years. This vaccine is an Ad26 vector that expresses the Wuhan-strain SARS-CoV-2 spike. This receptor was obtained from a person aged 18 to 59 who received the Ad26.COV2.S COVID-19 vaccine or a placebo. Material: peripheral blood, obtained in a trial of Ad26.COV2.S vaccine versus placebo.

The CDR3 is CASSLSTSGNTGELFF. The CDR3 DNA sequence: TGCGCCAGCAGCTTATCGACTAGCGGGAACACCGGGGAGCTGTTTTTT. The chain uses TRBV5-1 and TRBJ2-2, with 9 bases lining up with TRBD2. There are 16 residues in the CDR3. Trimming cost V 2 bases and J 1 base; bases outside gene matches: 3. Germline CDR1 reads SGHRS; CDR2 reads YFSETQ.